Presented here are 15 T cell receptor beta chains from one specimen sequenced in a study of CD8 T cells in Susac syndrome. Reverse transcription of about 0.5 to 1 ug RNA used random hexamers. TCRdb ran MiXCR on the immunoSEQ multiplex PCR reads and lists one entry per CDR3 protein. This sample yields some 180,000 distinct CDR3 sequences, of which 85% to 95% are seen a single time; around 0.11% belongs to the top ten. The specimen was CD4+ T cells from PBMCs. These receptors were taken from a human donor in good health.

This clonotype was detected once. This chain joins TRBV6-5 and TRBJ2-7, with 8 bases fitting TRBD1. CDR3 length: 15 residues. Germline-derived CDR1 and CDR2 are MNHEY and SVGAGI. Unmatched junction bases numbered 9, after V lost 6 bases and J lost 2 bases. In DNA form, the CDR3 reads TGTGCCAGCAGCCCTAGTTGGGACAGGACCTACGAGCAGTACTTC. It yields the protein CASSPSWDRTYEQYF.

The count of this clonotype is one. The chain carries TRBV15 and TRBJ2-2, with D possibly being TRBD1 (6 bases). Per the germline V gene, CDR1 is LNHNV and CDR2 is YYDKDF (reference sequence). Trimming cost V 7 bases and J 7 bases, with 16 bases left between them. The CDR3 spans 14 residues. The CDR3 reads CATNSVGAGGELFF. The CDR3 nucleotides read TGTGCCACCAACAGTGTGGGGGCTGGCGGGGAGCTGTTTTTT.

The chain carries TRBV27 and TRBJ2-1, with 7 bases that match TRBD1. V lost 4 bases, J lost 6 bases, and 9 bases stayed unmatched. The CDR3 is 15 amino acids. Germline V CDR1 and CDR2: MNHEY, SMNVEV (reference sequence). The DNA of the CDR3 is TGTGCCAGCAGTTCCACCGGGACAGAAGGCAATGAGCAGTTCTTC. It yields the protein CASSSTGTEGNEQFF.

V and J are TRBV20-1 and TRBJ2-2, with TRBD2 matching 13 bases. The CDR3 is made up of 14 amino acids. V lost 4 bases and J lost 6; bases outside the gene matches: 2. CDR1 is DFQATT and CDR2 is SNEGSKA in the germline V gene (reference sequence). CDR3 DNA: TGCAGTGCTAAACTAGCGGGAGGGCCCGGGGAGCTGTTTTTT. Translated: CSAKLAGGPGELFF.

This chain uses TRBV28 with TRBJ1-5, with D possibly being TRBD1 (6 bases). Germline values: CDR1 MDHEN, CDR2 SYDVKM. V lost 3 bases, J lost 2 bases, and 14 bases lay in between. There are 16 residues in the CDR3. DNA of the CDR3: TGTGCCAGCAGTTTCTGGGGGCGCAAAGGCAATCAGCCCCAGCATTTT. It translates to CASSFWGRKGNQPQHF. The whole variable domain, remainder taken from reference TRBV28 and TRBJ1-5, is DVKVTQSSRYLVKRTGEKVFLECVQDMDHENMFWYRQDPGLGLRLIYFSYDVKMKEKGDIPEGYSVSREKKERFSLILESASTNQTSMYLCASSFWGRKGNQPQHFGDGTRLSIL.

CDR3: CATASGTEAFF. CDR3 bases: TGTGCCACCGCATCGGGCACTGAAGCTTTCTTT. This chain links TRBV24-1 with TRBJ1-1; D gene ambiguous. Germline V CDR1 and CDR2: KGHDR, SFDVKD. This CDR3 spans 11 amino acids. V gave up 9 bases and J gave up 4 bases, with 8 bases separating them.

The chain has TRBV20-1 and TRBJ1-2; unclear D gene. The ends were cut back, 3 bases at V and 7 bases at J, with 24 bases in the middle. The CDR3 contains 16 residues. Germline assignment: CDR1 DFQATT and CDR2 SNEGSKA (reference sequence). CDR3 in amino acids: CSARNKAAPASGGYTF. The CDR3 nucleotides are TGCAGTGCTAGGAACAAAGCGGCCCCGGCTTCGGGTGGCTACACCTTC.

The J gene is TRBJ2-4, the V gene TRBV23-1, with D unclear. TRBV23-1 is an open reading frame whose function is uncertain. The CDR3 runs to 13 residues. Trimming stripped 7 bases from V and 6 bases from J, with 13 bases between. In nucleotides, the CDR3 is TGCGCCAGCACCCGGGTTTGGGGAAACATTCAGTACTTC. Translating it yields CASTRVWGNIQYF.

This rearrangement joins TRBV20-1 to TRBJ2-7; no firm D call. In germline, CDR1 is DFQATT, CDR2 SNEGSKA (reference sequence). V dropped 3 bases and J dropped 1 base, with 4 bases sitting between them. The CDR3 contains 11 residues. CDR3 loop: CSASRSYEQYF. The CDR3 bases are TGCAGTGCTAGCCGGTCCTACGAGCAGTACTTC.

The V and J genes are TRBV9 and TRBJ2-5; D is uncertain. V was clipped by 0 bases and J by 4 bases, with 7 bases between them. The CDR3 has 13 amino acids. Germline loops: CDR1 SGDLS, CDR2 YYNGEE. In nucleotides, the CDR3 is TGTGCCAGCAGCGTAGGAACTGGAGAGACCCAGTACTTC. Its translation: CASSVGTGETQYF.

The chain links TRBV6-2 or TRBV6-3 to TRBJ2-7, with D possibly being TRBD2 (6 bases). CDR1 and CDR2 (germline): MNHEY, SVGEGT. The CDR3 has 15 residues. The V end lost 5 bases, the J end lost 2 bases, and 16 bases lay between the germline ends. The DNA of the CDR3 is TGTGCCAGCAGTACTACGAACGGGAGAACCTACGAGCAGTACTTC. Residues: CASSTTNGRTYEQYF.

V and J are TRBV25-1 and TRBJ1-5; no definite D call. The V end lost 6 bases, the J end lost 5 bases, and 5 bases lay between the germline ends. Germline values: CDR1 MGHDK, CDR2 SYGVNS. The CDR3 sequence is 11 residues long. The CDR3 bases are TGTGCCAGCAGGGTAGATCAGCCCCAGCATTTT. Its translation: CASRVDQPQHF.

The chain recombines TRBV29-1 with TRBJ2-3; the D is unclear. This CDR3 has 14 amino acids. The V end lost 2 bases, the J end lost 1 base, and 10 bases lay between the germline ends. Germline V gives CDR1 SQVTM, CDR2 ANQGSEA. The CDR3 sequence is CSVETRDGTDTQYF. The CDR3 DNA follows: TGCAGCGTTGAAACAAGGGATGGCACAGATACGCAGTATTTT.

The V call is TRBV29-1, the J call TRBJ2-3, with 8 bases lining up with TRBD2. V dropped 4 bases and J dropped 0; count of bases not matched to a gene: 3. Germline CDR1 SQVTM, CDR2 ANQGSEA. This CDR3 has 14 amino acids. CDR3 nucleotides: TGCAGCGTTGCCCCTAGCGGGAGCACAGATACGCAGTATTTT. Its translation is CSVAPSGSTDTQYF.

The chain employs TRBV13 and TRBJ2-1; 8 positions agree with TRBD2. After removal of 4 bases from V and 8 bases from J, the junction contained 10 bases not matched to a gene. This CDR3 is built from 15 residues. Germline-derived CDR1 and CDR2 are PRHDT and FYEKMQ (reference sequence). CDR3 protein: CASSSILSGKDEQFF. In DNA form, the CDR3 reads TGTGCCAGCAGCTCCATCCTTAGCGGGAAGGATGAGCAGTTCTTC.